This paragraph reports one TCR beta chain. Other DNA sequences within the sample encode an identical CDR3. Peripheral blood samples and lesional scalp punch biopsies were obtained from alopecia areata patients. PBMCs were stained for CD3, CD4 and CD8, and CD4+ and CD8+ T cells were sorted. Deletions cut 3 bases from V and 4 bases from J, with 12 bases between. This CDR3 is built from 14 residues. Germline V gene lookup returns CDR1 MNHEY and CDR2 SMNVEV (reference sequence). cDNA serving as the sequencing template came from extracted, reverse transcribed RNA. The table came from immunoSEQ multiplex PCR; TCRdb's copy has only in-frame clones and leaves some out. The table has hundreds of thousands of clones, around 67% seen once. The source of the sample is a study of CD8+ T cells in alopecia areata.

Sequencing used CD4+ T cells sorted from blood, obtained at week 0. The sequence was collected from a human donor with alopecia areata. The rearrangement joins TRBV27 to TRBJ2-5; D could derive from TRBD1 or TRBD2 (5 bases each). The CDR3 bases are TGTGCCAGCAGTTTGAGTGGGGCGGGAGAGACCCAGTACTTC. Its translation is CASSLSGAGETQYF.